This entry concerns a single T cell receptor (beta chain). What antigen it recognizes has not been identified. No clone much larger than this one lies a single base away; base qualities are absent. The sample comes from a study of blood T cell repertoires in COVID-19 (TCRdb year 2020). Looking at the study overall: The collaborator samples originated in the United States, Italy and Spain and spanned the acute and convalescent phases of COVID-19. The repertoires were released in a freely available public database intended as a resource for research on the immune response to SARS-CoV-2. A de-identified subject ID, COVID-19 status, age in years and sex were almost always included in the sample metadata. Samples came from the ongoing ImmuneRACE study (first 160 participants) plus 1,254 subjects from 6 global collaborators. Deeply sampled blood TCRbeta repertoires from subjects exposed to, actively infected with, or recovered from COVID-19 were included in the dataset. The prospective study material was composed of cDNA or gDNA derived from T cells, B-cell-depleted T cells, or PBMCs. HLA class I and class II types, where available, came from metadata supplied by the sample provider rather than from assay-based typing. What the authors observed across the whole study: The quantity of clinical and demographic metadata differed by source and by participant and was supplied without curation.

TCRbeta CDR3 regions were amplified from genomic DNA using the immunoSEQ Assay, a bias-controlled multiplex PCR. In the authors' own workflow: Nucleated cell counts per sample were estimated from amplification of reference gene primers within the assay. Sequence reads were collapsed and filtered to measure the absolute abundance of every unique TCRbeta CDR3 rearrangement. For each sample, productive Simpson clonality was calculated by taking the square root of Simpson's diversity index across productive rearrangements. The table comes from immuneACCESS by way of TCRdb, which keeps in-frame sequences with V and J called. Part of the clones is missing from these tables; in studies checked, under half for an unresolved V gene and the rest for unknown reasons. V, J and clone size were drawn from that table, and D and trimming were deduced from the DNA. The sample yields roughly 370,000 clones; around nine tenths were counted once. The ten largest clones take up 10% of the sample.

In the prospective study, participants were about 18 to 100 years old, resided in about two dozen geographic areas of the United States, and were enrolled through a virtual design. In the prospective study, cohorts were assigned on the basis of participant-reported clinical history obtained from a screening survey and a study questionnaire. ImmuneRACE Cohort 3 recovered participants were defined by two consecutive negative NP/OP PCR tests, healthcare professional clearance, or symptom resolution. Mobile phlebotomists in the prospective study collected whole blood, serum and a nasopharyngeal or oropharyngeal swab from every participant. Over an approximately 2-month period, participants in the prospective study had the option of providing additional blood draws and questionnaires. Prospective study blood samples were shipped either frozen or at room temperature before DNA extraction. The sample taken for sequencing was PBMCs or T cells enriched from blood (not recorded which). The clonotype comes from a woman aged 50 to 60 who had recovered from COVID-19.

The CDR3 protein is CASRLGHRGEGSGNTIYF. The DNA sequence is as follows: TGTGCCAGTAGACTCGGGCACCGGGGGGAAGGCTCTGGAAACACCATATATTTT. This receptor chain uses TRBV19 and TRBJ1-3; 5 matching bases give a weak D call of TRBD1. The CDR3, cysteine through phenylalanine, is 18 amino acids long. Here the CDR3 DNA is all that survives: 54 bases in frame from base 1. CDR1 and CDR2 are drawn from the germline V gene (reference sequence): LNHDA, SQIVND. V loses 6 bases of germline sequence and J loses 0 bases, and the interval between the two ends is 21 bases.